The 29 T cell receptor beta chains below were found in one sample sequenced in a study of breast tumors, draining lymph nodes, adjacent tissues. MiXCR, applied by TCRdb to the multiplex PCR reads, yields one record per CDR3 protein. Among over 250,000 distinct CDR3 sequences, around 30% were seen once, and the ten largest hold 1.1%. Breast cancer patients provided tissue from their axillary draining lymph nodes. The sequenced sample was axillary lymph node tissue. The receptors were sampled from a female donor with breast cancer. Some clones in this sample may be carry-over from other donors' samples.

On this clonotype: One base away lies a much larger clone, so this may be a sequencing read error. The V call is TRBV11-2, the J call TRBJ2-7; D is uncertain. Germline CDR1 and CDR2: SGHAT and FQNNGV. CDR3 size: 14 residues. V lost 2 bases to trimming and J lost 3 bases, with 11 bases between them. The CDR3 DNA sequence: TGTGCCAGCAGCTTAAAAGGTCTTAACTACGAGCAGTACTTC. It specifies CASSLKGLNYEQYF.

There are many counts of this clonotype. This chain links TRBV4-2 with TRBJ2-1; 7 bases are a match to TRBD2. Germline values: CDR1 LGHNA, CDR2 YNFKEQ. The ends lost 0 bases at V and 4 bases at J; junction bases unmatched: 6. The CDR3 has 16 amino acids. The CDR3 sequence: CASSQDGRETYNEQFF. CDR3 bases: TGTGCCAGCAGCCAAGATGGGCGGGAGACGTACAATGAGCAGTTCTTC.

Written as DNA, the CDR3 is TGTGCCAGCGTTGACGGGAGACAGTCCTACAATGAGCAGTTCTTC. Translating gives CASVDGRQSYNEQFF. The chain combines TRBV25-1 with TRBJ2-1, with a possible D match to TRBD2 (6 bases). Germline V lookup: CDR1 MGHDK, CDR2 SYGVNS. The V and J ends lost 8 bases and 1 base respectively, with 15 bases between them. The length of the CDR3 is 15 residues.

The chain uses TRBV5-6 and TRBJ2-7; TRBD2 aligns across 8 bases. The CDR3 covers 16 residues. The V gene end was trimmed by 4 bases and the J gene end by 5 bases; junction bases not matched to a gene: 14. In germline, CDR1 is SGHDT, CDR2 YYEEEE. The DNA of the CDR3 is TGTGCCAGCAGCCGGAGGGCTGCGGGAGGCTTTCACGAGCAGTACTTC. Its protein is CASSRRAAGGFHEQYF.

This clonotype was seen many times. The CDR3 spells CASSSGRGSSNEQFF. CDR3 DNA sequence: TGTGCCAGCAGCTCGGGGAGAGGGAGTAGCAATGAGCAGTTCTTC. The rearrangement joins TRBV7-8 to TRBJ2-1; possibly TRBD2 for D (5 bases). This CDR3 spans 15 amino acids. Germline loops: CDR1 SGHVS, CDR2 FQNEAQ. Trimming took off 4 bases at V and 6 bases at J, with 16 bases between the two ends.

This clonotype has a count of ten or more. The chain joins TRBV4-1 to TRBJ2-7; weak D call: TRBD2 (6 bases). With 3 bases removed from V and 7 bases from J, the gap between germline ends came to 19 bases. The CDR3 has 15 residues. CDR1 and CDR2 from the germline V gene are MGHRA and YSYEKL. The CDR3 sequence is CASSQESGLLWEQYF. Here the CDR3 DNA reads TGCGCCAGCAGCCAGGAATCGGGACTTTTGTGGGAGCAGTACTTC.

The genes are TRBV12-5 and TRBJ2-4; D unclear. CDR1 LGHNT and CDR2 FRNRAP come from the germline V gene. Trimming stripped 3 bases from V and 1 base from J, with 7 bases between. The CDR3 extends over 14 amino acids. Here the CDR3 reads CASGFVGAKNIQYF. Here the CDR3 DNA reads TGTGCTAGTGGTTTCGTGGGGGCCAAAAACATTCAGTACTTC.

The chain couples TRBV7-6 to TRBJ2-5, with 7 nucleotides matching TRBD2. The CDR3 loop spans 14 amino acids. J gave up 2 bases and V 7 bases, and 7 bases lay outside the gene matches. From germline, CDR1 is SGHVS and CDR2 FNYEAQ. The CDR3 sequence: CASTSGTTQETQYF. The CDR3 DNA is TGTGCCAGCACGAGCGGGACTACACAAGAGACCCAGTACTTC.

This clonotype was recorded a few times. A much more abundant neighbour one base away suggests this may be a read error. The V gene is TRBV5-1, the J gene TRBJ2-7, with 8 bases lining up with TRBD1. The CDR3 contains 15 residues. Per germline, CDR1 SGHRS and CDR2 YFSETQ. V was pared by 1 base and J by 3 bases, with 6 bases of the junction left unmatched. The CDR3 loop is CASSLFGQGNYEQYF. As DNA, the CDR3 is TGCGCCAGCAGCTTGTTTGGACAGGGAAACTACGAGCAGTACTTC.

This clonotype was seen ten or more times. The rearrangement joins TRBV7-9 to TRBJ2-2, with D perhaps given as TRBD1 or TRBD2 (5 bases each). The germline gives CDR1 SEHNR, CDR2 FQNEAQ (reference sequence). The CDR3 covers 16 residues. The V and J ends lost 4 bases and 0 bases respectively, with 12 bases between them. In DNA form, the CDR3 reads TGTGCCAGCAGCTCGGGCAGGGACCCGAACACCGGGGAGCTGTTTTTT. Its translation: CASSSGRDPNTGELFF.

Of note for this clonotype: A much larger clonotype is one base distant, so this may be a read error. The rearrangement links TRBV5-5 to TRBJ1-5; D uncertain. The CDR3 runs 17 residues. Per the germline V gene, CDR1 is SGHKS and CDR2 is YYEKEE (reference sequence). The CDR3 region is CANSLLLPSLSNQPQHF. The CDR3 region has the DNA TGTGCCAACAGCCTACTCCTCCCTTCCTTAAGCAATCAGCCCCAGCATTTT. Full variable domain (outside the CDR3, taken from reference TRBV5-5 and TRBJ1-5): DAGVTQSPTHLIKTRGQQVTLRCSPISGHKSVSWYQQVLGQGPQFIFQYYEKEERGRGNFPDRFSARQFPNYSSELNVNALLLGDSALYLCANSLLLPSLSNQPQHFGDGTRLSIL.

On this clonotype itself: A much larger clone lies one base from this, so it may be a read error. V gene TRBV7-9 combines with J gene TRBJ2-7, with 7 bases that match TRBD2. Germline V gene lookup returns CDR1 SEHNR and CDR2 FQNEAQ (reference sequence). The CDR3 loop spans 15 amino acids. CDR3 nucleotide sequence: TGTGCCAGCAGCTCATTGGGTGGGGGGGGATACGAGCAGCACTTC. Protein: CASSSLGGGGYEQHF.

In this sample, this clonotype turned up many times. The chain joins TRBV11-3 to TRBJ2-2; D ambiguous. CDR1 is SGHNT, CDR2 YENEEA, per germline. The CDR3 consists of 14 residues. V shed 10 bases and J shed 6 bases, with 18 bases lying between them. The CDR3 DNA sequence: TGTGCCACCGCAAAGGACGGTGAATCCGGGGAGCTGTTTTTT. Protein product: CATAKDGESGELFF.

This chain connects TRBV16 to TRBJ1-1; D unresolved. The CDR3 runs to 12 residues. Germline CDR1 KGHSY, CDR2 FQNENV. The V and J ends lost 3 bases and 6 bases respectively, with 8 bases between them. The CDR3 DNA reads as TGTGCCAGCAGCCATGGGAGGGCTGAAGCTTTCTTT. Its protein product is CASSHGRAEAFF.

The chain links TRBV5-4 to TRBJ2-7, with a possible D match to TRBD1 (5 bases). The germline V gene encodes CDR1 SGHNT and CDR2 YYREEE (reference sequence). V gave up 3 bases and J gave up 7 bases, with 20 bases separating them. This CDR3 spans 15 amino acids. This CDR3 is CASSSSGASLREQYF. The DNA of the CDR3 is TGTGCCAGCAGCTCAAGTGGGGCCTCCCTACGGGAGCAGTACTTC. Complete variable domain (other parts from reference TRBV5-4 and TRBJ2-7): ETGVTQSPTHLIKTRGQQVTLRCSSQSGHNTVSWYQQALGQGPQFIFQYYREEENGRGNFPPRFSGLQFPNYSSELNVNALELDDSALYLCASSSSGASLREQYFGPGTRLTVT.

V gene TRBV6-1 combines with J gene TRBJ2-2; D is ambiguous. V lost 5 bases, J lost 11 bases, and 6 bases lay in between. This CDR3 is built from 10 residues. Germline V gene data show CDR1 as MNHNS and CDR2 as SASEGT. CDR3 sequence: CASSHSELFF. For the CDR3, the DNA is TGTGCCAGCAGTCACTCAGAGCTGTTTTTT.

This chain joins TRBV19 and TRBJ2-7; D is possibly TRBD2 (5 bases). Germline V gene sequence: CDR1 LNHDA, CDR2 SQIVND (reference sequence). The ends were cut back, 2 bases at V and 1 base at J, with 18 bases in the middle. The CDR3 has 17 amino acids. The CDR3 sequence is CASSIFPRTSGSYEQYF. CDR3 in DNA: TGTGCCAGTAGTATATTTCCCCGGACTTCAGGTTCCTACGAGCAGTACTTC.

This clonotype was counted ten times or more. V is TRBV24-1 and J is TRBJ2-1; no reliable D call. Trimming took 1 base from V and 2 from J, leaving 2 bases between them. Germline loops: CDR1 KGHDR, CDR2 SFDVKD. This CDR3 has 13 residues. DNA of the CDR3: TGTGCCACCAGTGATTTTCCCTACAATGAGCAGTTCTTC. Translation gives CATSDFPYNEQFF.

There are many counts of this clonotype. V usage is TRBV10-2 and J usage is TRBJ2-3; 13 nucleotides match TRBD2. Germline values: CDR1 WSHSY, CDR2 SAAADI. The CDR3 totals 17 residues. With V trimmed by 2 bases and J by 4 bases, 6 bases remained unmatched. CDR3 in DNA: TGCGCCAGCAGTGAGACGGGACTAGCGGGAACTGCAGATACGCAGTATTTT. Amino acids: CASSETGLAGTADTQYF.

The rearrangement joins TRBV29-1 to TRBJ2-3, with unresolved D. This CDR3 spans 15 amino acids. V lost 7 bases and J 2 bases, leaving 19 bases between the germline ends. Germline V gene data show CDR1 as SQVTM and CDR2 as ANQGSEA. The CDR3 coding sequence is TGCAGCGGGAGTACGGGTTCAGCCTTCACAGATACGCAGTATTTT. Translated: CSGSTGSAFTDTQYF.

The V and J genes are TRBV10-2 and TRBJ1-1, with D perhaps TRBD1 (6 bases). The CDR3 covers 14 residues. Trimming pared 2 bases from V and 2 bases from J, leaving 9 bases between. The germline V gene encodes CDR1 WSHSY and CDR2 SAAADI. This chain's CDR3 is CASSEGGQNTEAFF. The CDR3 DNA sequence: TGCGCCAGCAGTGAGGGGGGCCAAAACACTGAAGCTTTCTTT.

The V and J genes are TRBV25-1 and TRBJ2-1, with D hard to call. Trimming pared 2 bases from V and 6 bases from J, leaving 8 bases between. The germline CDR1 and CDR2 sequences are MGHDK and SYGVNS. The CDR3 is 13 residues long. The CDR3, as DNA: TGTGCCAGCAGTGAAGGGTTTTTCAATGAGCAGTTCTTC. Translating gives CASSEGFFNEQFF.

Ten or more counts support this clonotype. The chain has TRBV7-8 and TRBJ1-4; D ambiguous. Germline V gene sequence: CDR1 SGHVS, CDR2 FQNEAQ. The CDR3 consists of 15 residues. V was clipped by 2 bases and J by 4 bases, with 11 bases between them. CDR3: CASSLRQQYNEKLFF. CDR3 DNA sequence: TGTGCCAGCAGCTTAAGGCAACAGTATAATGAAAAACTGTTTTTT.

This clonotype has a count of ten or more. CDR3 sequence reads: CSARGRGAGISSNQPQHF. CDR3 bases: TGCAGTGCTAGAGGCAGGGGAGCGGGTATTAGTAGCAATCAGCCCCAGCATTTT. The gene calls are TRBV20-1 and TRBJ1-5; D perhaps matches TRBD1 (6 bases). There are 18 residues in the CDR3. V was clipped by 1 base and J by 0 bases, with 19 bases between them. In germline, CDR1 is DFQATT, CDR2 SNEGSKA (reference sequence).

This clonotype occurred many times. CDR3: CSARPLTGKETQYF. The CDR3 DNA reads as TGCAGTGCTAGGCCTTTGACAGGGAAAGAGACCCAGTACTTC. The chain employs TRBV20-1 and TRBJ2-5; the match to TRBD1 covers 7 bases. The CDR3 consists of 14 residues. Germline loops: CDR1 DFQATT, CDR2 SNEGSKA (reference sequence). V was clipped by 3 bases and J by 3 bases; unmatched bases: 7.

This clonotype was found once. The chain has TRBV20-1 and TRBJ2-5, with TRBD2 matching over 11 bases. The CDR3 consists of 13 residues. The germline gives CDR1 DFQATT, CDR2 SNEGSKA (reference sequence). Germline trimming cut 7 bases from V and 5 bases from J; bases unmatched to any gene: 6. CDR3 DNA sequence: TGCAGTGGCCCGGGACTAGCGGTGGAGACCCAGTACTTC. Its protein product is CSGPGLAVETQYF.

Turning to this clonotype: This may arise from a read error, as a much more abundant clone is one base away. The chain employs TRBV11-2 and TRBJ1-2; TRBD1 matches 7 bases. The CDR3 extends over 15 amino acids. Germline CDR1 reads SGHAT; CDR2 reads FQNNGV. V lost 2 bases and J lost 7; bases outside the gene matches: 10. Here the CDR3 DNA reads TGTGCCAGCAGCTTACGGACAGGAACCTTCTGTGGCTACACCTTC. It encodes CASSLRTGTFCGYTF.

This clonotype was counted ten times or more. The rearrangement links TRBV20-1 to TRBJ2-7, with TRBD1 identical over 7 bases. CDR1 is DFQATT, CDR2 SNEGSKA, per germline (reference sequence). V lost 6 bases, J lost 4 bases, and 6 bases stayed unmatched. CDR3 length: 12 residues. CDR3 coding DNA: TGCAGTGCCGGGACAGTTGATTACGAGCAGTACTTC. It codes for CSAGTVDYEQYF.

Points on this clonotype: A much larger clone sits a single nucleotide away, making a read error possible. The V gene is TRBV9, the J gene TRBJ2-7, with D possibly being TRBD1 or TRBD2 (6 bases each). This CDR3 region has 24 residues. Germline V gene sequence: CDR1 SGDLS, CDR2 YYNGEE. V lost 1 base, J lost 2 bases, and 40 bases lay in between. CDR3 protein: CASSVYGSGAATRGKGKGTYEQYF. The CDR3 coding sequence is TGTGCCAGCAGCGTATACGGGTCGGGGGCCGCGACTCGGGGGAAGGGGAAAGGGACCTACGAGCAGTACTTC.